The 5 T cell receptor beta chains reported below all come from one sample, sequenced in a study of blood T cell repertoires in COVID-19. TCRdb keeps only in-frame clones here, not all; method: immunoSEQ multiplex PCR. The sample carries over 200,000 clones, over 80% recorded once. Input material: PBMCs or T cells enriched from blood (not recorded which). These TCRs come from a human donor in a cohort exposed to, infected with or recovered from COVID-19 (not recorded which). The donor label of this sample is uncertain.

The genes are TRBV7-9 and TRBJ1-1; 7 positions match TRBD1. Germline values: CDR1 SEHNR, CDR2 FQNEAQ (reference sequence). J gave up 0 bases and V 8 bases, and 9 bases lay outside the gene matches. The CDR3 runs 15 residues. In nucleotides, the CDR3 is TGTGCCAGCGGCGGGGAACAGGGGTTGAACACTGAAGCTTTCTTT. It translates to CASGGEQGLNTEAFF.

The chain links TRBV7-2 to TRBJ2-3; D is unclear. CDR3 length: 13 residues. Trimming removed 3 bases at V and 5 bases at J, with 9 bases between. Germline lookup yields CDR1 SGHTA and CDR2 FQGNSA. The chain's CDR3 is CASSLVAGDTQYF. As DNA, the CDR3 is TGTGCCAGCAGCTTGGTAGCCGGAGATACGCAGTATTTT.

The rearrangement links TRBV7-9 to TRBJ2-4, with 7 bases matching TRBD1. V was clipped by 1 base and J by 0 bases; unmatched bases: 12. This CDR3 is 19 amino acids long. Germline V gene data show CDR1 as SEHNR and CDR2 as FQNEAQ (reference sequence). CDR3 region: CASSLVIAPGQLAKNIQYF. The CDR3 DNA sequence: TGTGCCAGCAGCTTAGTGATAGCCCCGGGACAGCTAGCCAAAAACATTCAGTACTTC.

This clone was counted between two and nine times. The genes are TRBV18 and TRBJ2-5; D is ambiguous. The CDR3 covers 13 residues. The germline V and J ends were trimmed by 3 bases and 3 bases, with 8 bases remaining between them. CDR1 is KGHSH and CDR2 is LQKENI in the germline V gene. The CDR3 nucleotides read TGTGCCAGCTCACCGGGCTCCGAAGAGACCCAGTACTTC. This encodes CASSPGSEETQYF.

In DNA, the CDR3 is TGTGCCAGCAGTTCTAGACAGGGGTCGGGGGCAGATACGCAGTATTTT. Amino acid sequence: CASSSRQGSGADTQYF. The chain couples TRBV6-2 or TRBV6-3 to TRBJ2-3; 8 bases map to TRBD1. CDR1 is MNHEY, CDR2 SVGEGT, per germline. V was pared by 4 bases and J by 4 bases, with 10 bases of the junction left unmatched. CDR3 length equals 16 residues.